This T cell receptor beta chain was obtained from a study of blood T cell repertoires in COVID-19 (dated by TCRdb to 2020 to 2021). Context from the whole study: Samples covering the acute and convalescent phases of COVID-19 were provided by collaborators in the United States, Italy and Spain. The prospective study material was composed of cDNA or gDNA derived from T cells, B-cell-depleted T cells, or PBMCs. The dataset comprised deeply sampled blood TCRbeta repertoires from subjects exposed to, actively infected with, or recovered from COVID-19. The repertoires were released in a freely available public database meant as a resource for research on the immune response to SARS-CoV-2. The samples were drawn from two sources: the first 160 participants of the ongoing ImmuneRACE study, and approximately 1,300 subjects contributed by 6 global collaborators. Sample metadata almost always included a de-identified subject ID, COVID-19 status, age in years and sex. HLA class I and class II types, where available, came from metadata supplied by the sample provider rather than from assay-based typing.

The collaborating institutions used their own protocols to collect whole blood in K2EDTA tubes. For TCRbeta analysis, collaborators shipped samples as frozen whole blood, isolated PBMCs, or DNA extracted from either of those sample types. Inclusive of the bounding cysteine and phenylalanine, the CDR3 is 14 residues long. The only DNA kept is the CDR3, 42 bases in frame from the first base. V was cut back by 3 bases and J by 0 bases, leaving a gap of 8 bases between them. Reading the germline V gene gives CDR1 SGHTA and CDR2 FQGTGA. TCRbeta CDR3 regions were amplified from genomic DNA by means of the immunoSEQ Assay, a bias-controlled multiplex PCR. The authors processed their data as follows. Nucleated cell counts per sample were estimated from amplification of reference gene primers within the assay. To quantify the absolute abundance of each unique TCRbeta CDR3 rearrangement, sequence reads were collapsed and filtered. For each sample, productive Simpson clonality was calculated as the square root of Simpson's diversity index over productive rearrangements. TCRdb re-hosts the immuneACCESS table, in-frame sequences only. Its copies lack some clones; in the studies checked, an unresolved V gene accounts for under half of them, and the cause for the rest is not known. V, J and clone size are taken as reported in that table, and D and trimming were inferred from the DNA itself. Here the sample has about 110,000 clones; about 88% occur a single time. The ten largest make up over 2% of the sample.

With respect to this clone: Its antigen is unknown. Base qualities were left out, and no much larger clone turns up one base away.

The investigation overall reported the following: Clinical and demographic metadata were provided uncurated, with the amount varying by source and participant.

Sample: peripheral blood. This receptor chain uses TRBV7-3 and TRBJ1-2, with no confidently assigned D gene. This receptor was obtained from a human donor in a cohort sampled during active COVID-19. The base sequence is TGTGCCAGCAGCTTCGACGGGGCTAACTATGGCTACACCTTC. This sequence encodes CASSFDGANYGYTF.